Each of the 30 T cell receptor beta chains below was sequenced from the same sample in a study of shared clonotypes between healthy human individuals. Assay used: immunoSEQ multiplex PCR; TCRdb lists only in-frame clones, some missing. The profile shows about 480,000 clones, around 79% of them singletons. Sequencing input: PBMCs. Receptor source: a woman in her thirties or forties in good health. Some clones in this sample may be carry-over from other donors' samples.

This clone was counted a few times. The V call is TRBV6-1, the J call TRBJ1-5, with D unresolved. The V and J ends lost 2 bases and 5 bases respectively, with 7 bases between them. Looked up from germline, CDR1 is MNHNS and CDR2 is SASEGT. CDR3 length equals 13 residues. CDR3 sequence (DNA): TGTGCCAGCAGTGAATGGGAAGATCAGCCCCAGCATTTT. Translation: CASSEWEDQPQHF.

V and J are TRBV6-6 and TRBJ2-5, with 8 bases lining up with TRBD2. This CDR3 is built from 15 residues. The germline CDR1 and CDR2 sequences are MNHNY and SVGAGI (reference sequence). J gave up 4 bases and V 6 bases, and 10 bases lay outside the gene matches. CDR3 region: CASRNSGGARETQYF. For the CDR3, the DNA is TGTGCCAGCAGAAACTCGGGAGGGGCTCGAGAGACCCAGTACTTC.

The chain employs TRBV9 and TRBJ2-7; TRBD2 agrees at 7 bases. Germline V lookup: CDR1 SGDLS, CDR2 YYNGEE. J gave up 5 bases and V 4 bases, and 12 bases lay outside the gene matches. The CDR3 is 15 amino acids. CDR3 nucleotide sequence: TGTGCCAGCAGCCCAAGTGGAGGGAGGGTCAACGAGCAGTACTTC. Protein: CASSPSGGRVNEQYF.

The V and J genes are TRBV28 and TRBJ1-5; no clear D gene. Trimming left V 6 bases short and J 1 base short, with 10 bases between. From germline, CDR1 is MDHEN and CDR2 SYDVKM. This CDR3 has 14 amino acids. The CDR3 nucleotides are TGTGCCAGCAGGGAACCCGACAGCAATCAGCCCCAGCATTTT. Translated, it gives CASREPDSNQPQHF.

This clone was counted many times. The gene calls are TRBV7-2 and TRBJ1-5, with 8 bases that match TRBD1. The CDR3 length is 15 residues. Germline V gives CDR1 SGHTA, CDR2 FQGNSA. V shed 4 bases, J shed 9 bases, and the junction held 11 bases outside the gene matches. CDR3 sequence: CASSYDRVQGGPQHF. The CDR3 DNA is TGTGCCAGCAGCTACGACAGGGTACAGGGGGGGCCCCAGCATTTT.

V is TRBV9 and J is TRBJ2-1, with 7 positions matching TRBD2. This CDR3 region has 16 residues. Germline CDR1 SGDLS, CDR2 YYNGEE. The J segment lost 1 base and the V segment lost 0 bases, leaving 4 bases of the junction unmatched. CDR3 coding DNA: TGTGCCAGCAGCGTAGCTAGCGGACCTTCCTACAATGAGCAGTTCTTC. Protein sequence: CASSVASGPSYNEQFF. Based on the CDR3 plus reference TRBV9 and TRBJ2-1, the full variable domain is DSGVTQTPKHLITATGQRVTLRCSPRSGDLSVYWYQQSLDQGLQFLIQYYNGEERAKGNILERFSAQQFPDLHSELNLSSLELGDSALYFCASSVASGPSYNEQFFGPGTRLTVL.

This clone was seen only a few times. The chain employs TRBV12-5 and TRBJ2-2; D gene uncertain. The V end was cut by 1 base, the J end by 0 bases, with 3 bases between. This CDR3 contains 14 residues. In germline, CDR1 is LGHNT, CDR2 FRNRAP. CDR3: CASGLAPNTGELFF. CDR3 nucleotide sequence: TGTGCTAGTGGTTTGGCCCCGAACACCGGGGAGCTGTTTTTT.

This chain connects TRBV5-6 to TRBJ1-2; TRBD1 might be the D (6 bases). This CDR3 comprises 17 residues. Germline V gene data show CDR1 as SGHDT and CDR2 as YYEEEE. Trimming removed 0 bases from V and 5 bases from J, with 20 bases in between. The CDR3 bases are TGTGCCAGCAGCTTGGGAGGAGACGGGCAGGGGCCGTATGGCTACACCTTC. It translates to CASSLGGDGQGPYGYTF.

J is TRBJ1-1 and V is TRBV28; tentatively, D is TRBD1 (5 bases). The CDR3 loop spans 12 amino acids. Germline V gene sequence: CDR1 MDHEN, CDR2 SYDVKM. Trimming removed 2 bases at V and 7 bases at J, with 8 bases between. The CDR3 nucleotides read TGTGCCAGCAGTTTAACAGGCCGTGAAGCTTTCTTT. Translating gives CASSLTGREAFF.

The rearrangement uses TRBV6-4 and TRBJ2-3, with 9 bases matching TRBD2. Germline CDR1 and CDR2: MRHNA and SNTAGT. The CDR3 has 15 residues. V was pared by 3 bases and J by 4 bases, with 5 bases of the junction left unmatched. This CDR3 is CASSELAGGADTQYF. The CDR3, as DNA: TGTGCCAGCAGTGAACTAGCGGGCGGTGCAGATACGCAGTATTTT.

The chain's CDR3 is CASSLAPQGNSGNTIYF. The CDR3 DNA reads as TGCGCCAGCAGCTTGGCCCCACAGGGTAACTCTGGAAACACCATATATTTT. This chain uses TRBV5-1 with TRBJ1-3, with D possibly being TRBD1 (6 bases). Trimming stripped 0 bases from V and 0 bases from J, with 13 bases between. The CDR3 consists of 17 residues. Germline-derived CDR1 and CDR2 are SGHRS and YFSETQ.

This clone was observed once. The chain combines TRBV19 with TRBJ2-1; D unresolved. Germline V lookup: CDR1 LNHDA, CDR2 SQIVND (reference sequence). The V and J ends lost 0 bases and 10 bases respectively, with 10 bases between them. The CDR3 runs to 13 residues. CDR3 nucleotide sequence: TGTGCCAGTAGTATAGATCGAGTGGGGGAGCAGTTCTTC. Protein: CASSIDRVGEQFF.

There are a few counts of this clone. This chain joins TRBV11-2 and TRBJ2-3; D unclear. Germline V gene data show CDR1 as SGHAT and CDR2 as FQNNGV. The V and J ends lost 4 bases and 6 bases respectively, with 20 bases between them. This CDR3 comprises 16 residues. The CDR3 region is CASSSRPGTRRDTQYF. Here the CDR3 DNA reads TGTGCCAGCAGCTCCCGGCCCGGTACACGGCGGGATACGCAGTATTTT.

V is TRBV28 and J is TRBJ2-1; D not certain. CDR3 length: 14 residues. The germline CDR1 and CDR2 sequences are MDHEN and SYDVKM. The V gene lost 2 bases and the J gene lost 5 bases, with 10 bases spanning the gap. CDR3 coding DNA: TGTGCCAGCAGTTTAGTGAGCAGAAACAATGAGCAGTTCTTC. This gives the protein CASSLVSRNNEQFF.

About this clone itself: A much larger clone differs by one base, so this may be a read error. The chain recombines TRBV19 with TRBJ2-2, with a tentative D call TRBD1 (6 bases). Looked up from germline, CDR1 is LNHDA and CDR2 is SQIVND (reference sequence). This CDR3 comprises 16 residues. V lost 3 bases, J lost 5 bases, and 16 bases lay in between. CDR3 nucleotides: TGTGCCAGTAGTATGTCGGGACATTCGCTGACCGGGGAGCTGTTTTTT. Encoded protein: CASSMSGHSLTGELFF.

This sequence joins TRBV6-4 and TRBJ1-1, with D possibly TRBD1 on 5 matching bases. Germline CDR1 MRHNA, CDR2 SNTAGT. CDR3 length equals 14 residues. V gave up 3 bases and J gave up 6 bases, with 14 bases separating them. This CDR3 is CASSEVTGVAEAFF. The CDR3 nucleotides are TGTGCCAGCAGTGAAGTGACGGGGGTAGCTGAAGCTTTCTTT.

On this clone: At the DNA level, this CDR3 is encoded by other sequences in the same sample as well. The chain combines TRBV9 with TRBJ2-5, with D perhaps matching TRBD2 (5 bases). The CDR3 loop spans 13 amino acids. V was clipped by 3 bases and J by 4 bases, with 10 bases between them. Germline CDR1 SGDLS, CDR2 YYNGEE. Here the CDR3 reads CASSGGVGETQYF. The CDR3 DNA is TGTGCCAGCAGCGGGGGAGTCGGAGAGACCCAGTACTTC.

The genes are TRBV5-4 and TRBJ2-1, with TRBD2 identical over 16 bases. Germline CDR1 reads SGHNT; CDR2 reads YYREEE (reference sequence). V lost 3 bases to trimming and J lost 9 bases; unmatched junction nucleotides: 6. The CDR3 loop spans 16 amino acids. The CDR3 DNA follows: TGTGCCAGCAGCTCCGGGACTAGCGGGAGGGCCGGTGAGCAGTTCTTC. Its translation: CASSSGTSGRAGEQFF.

This chain joins TRBV7-2 and TRBJ2-6, with no clear D. Germline V CDR1 and CDR2: SGHTA, FQGNSA. The CDR3 has 19 residues. Trimming left V 5 bases short and J 0 bases short, with 20 bases between. The CDR3 region has the DNA TGTGCCAGCAGCCCCCCGGGCGGCAGTTACGTCTCTGGGGCCAACGTCCTGACTTTC. This sequence encodes CASSPPGGSYVSGANVLTF.

The rearrangement uses TRBV9 and TRBJ2-2; D might be TRBD1 (5 bases). The CDR3 extends over 14 amino acids. The V and J ends lost 8 bases and 3 bases respectively, with 14 bases between them. In germline, CDR1 is SGDLS, CDR2 YYNGEE. CDR3 protein: CASGRVGDTGELFF. CDR3 bases: TGTGCCAGTGGAAGGGTAGGGGACACCGGGGAGCTGTTTTTT.

This CDR3 reads CASSLSASGRATGELFF. CDR3 nucleotides: TGTGCCAGCAGTTTATCGGCTAGCGGGAGGGCCACCGGGGAGCTGTTTTTT. This chain connects TRBV28 to TRBJ2-2; 12 bases align to TRBD2. The CDR3 is 17 amino acids. CDR1 and CDR2 from the germline V gene are MDHEN and SYDVKM. Trimming removed 1 base from V and 4 bases from J; junction bases left unmatched: 4. Full variable domain (rest looked up from reference TRBV28 and TRBJ2-2): DVKVTQSSRYLVKRTGEKVFLECVQDMDHENMFWYRQDPGLGLRLIYFSYDVKMKEKGDIPEGYSVSREKKERFSLILESASTNQTSMYLCASSLSASGRATGELFFGEGSRLTVL.

J is TRBJ1-1 and V is TRBV29-1; D might be TRBD1 (6 bases). The CDR3 runs to 12 residues. Germline lookup yields CDR1 SQVTM and CDR2 ANQGSEA. V dropped 7 bases and J dropped 5 bases, with 14 bases sitting between them. This chain's CDR3 is CSGEIGGTEAFF. The CDR3, as DNA: TGCAGCGGGGAGATAGGGGGAACTGAAGCTTTCTTT. The full variable domain, completed using reference TRBV29-1 and TRBJ1-1, is SAVISQKPSRDICQRGTSLTIQCQVDSQVTMMFWYRQQPGQSLTLIATANQGSEATYESGFVIDKFPISRPNLTFSTLTVSNMSPEDSSIYLCSGEIGGTEAFFGQGTRLTVV.

This chain uses TRBV7-3 with TRBJ2-5; D is perhaps TRBD2 (6 bases). V was trimmed by 1 base and J by 5 bases, leaving 8 bases between them. The germline V gene has CDR1 SGHTA and CDR2 FQGTGA. CDR3 size: 13 residues. In DNA, the CDR3 is TGTGCCAGCAGCTTAAGAGCGGGTGAGACCCAGTACTTC. Amino acids: CASSLRAGETQYF. Filled out from reference TRBV7-3 and TRBJ2-5, the complete variable domain reads GAGVSQTPSNKVTEKGKYVELRCDPISGHTALYWYRQSLGQGPEFLIYFQGTGAADDSGLPNDRFFAVRPEGSVSTLKIQRTERGDSAVYLCASSLRAGETQYFGPGTRLLVL.

The rearrangement uses TRBV15 and TRBJ2-7, with D possibly matching TRBD1 (6 bases). Germline CDR1 and CDR2: LNHNV and YYDKDF (reference sequence). The length of the CDR3 is 15 residues. V dropped 2 bases and J dropped 1 base, with 12 bases sitting between them. CDR3 coding DNA: TGTGCCACCAGCAGATCCATGACAGGTTCCTACGAGCAGTACTTC. Translated, it gives CATSRSMTGSYEQYF. Based on the CDR3 plus reference TRBV15 and TRBJ2-7, the full variable domain is DAMVIQNPRYQVTQFGKPVTLSCSQTLNHNVMYWYQQKSSQAPKLLFHYYDKDFNNEADTPDNFQSRRPNTSFCFLDIRSPGLGDTAMYLCATSRSMTGSYEQYFGPGTRLTVT.

The V call is TRBV19, the J call TRBJ2-7; TRBD1 agrees at 8 bases. Germline trimming cut 4 bases from V and 0 bases from J; bases unmatched to any gene: 5. Germline assignment: CDR1 LNHDA and CDR2 SQIVND (reference sequence). This CDR3 contains 15 residues. CDR3 loop: CASSKGQGGSYEQYF. The CDR3 nucleotides are TGTGCCAGTAGTAAAGGACAGGGTGGCTCCTACGAGCAGTACTTC. Full variable domain (outside the CDR3, taken from reference TRBV19 and TRBJ2-7): DGGITQSPKYLFRKEGQNVTLSCEQNLNHDAMYWYRQDPGQGLRLIYYSQIVNDFQKGDIAEGYSVSREKKESFPLTVTSAQKNPTAFYLCASSKGQGGSYEQYFGPGTRLTVT.

The J gene is TRBJ1-2, the V gene TRBV30; tentative D call: TRBD1 (6 bases). Germline CDR1 GTSNPN, CDR2 SVGIG (reference sequence). Between the trimmed V and J ends, which lost 0 bases and 7 bases, there was a span of 21 bases. The CDR3 extends over 16 amino acids. CDR3: CAWSVRNRVGSGGYTF. The CDR3 DNA sequence: TGTGCCTGGAGTGTACGGAACAGGGTAGGATCGGGTGGCTACACCTTC.

The sample holds a few counts of this clone. The rearrangement uses TRBV25-1 and TRBJ2-5; 12 nucleotides agree with TRBD1. V lost 4 bases, J lost 5 bases, and 5 bases stayed unmatched. Germline V CDR1 and CDR2: MGHDK, SYGVNS. The CDR3 has 15 amino acids. CDR3 in amino acids: CASSVGTGGRETQYF. CDR3 nucleotide sequence: TGTGCCAGCAGTGTCGGGACAGGGGGCAGGGAGACCCAGTACTTC.

The gene calls are TRBV10-1 and TRBJ2-7; 12 bases fit TRBD2. The V gene's germline CDR1 is WNHNN and CDR2 SYGVQD (reference sequence). This CDR3 has 17 residues. V dropped 11 bases and J dropped 5; count of bases not matched to a gene: 19. DNA of the CDR3: TGCGCCCGTTATACGGCTAGCGGGAGGGCCGAGATAAACGAGCAGTACTTC. Translated, it gives CARYTASGRAEINEQYF.

This clone was found a few times. The chain joins TRBV11-3 to TRBJ2-7; perhaps TRBD2 as D (6 bases). This CDR3 spans 18 amino acids. Trimming removed 1 base at V and 3 bases at J, with 22 bases between. Germline V gene lookup returns CDR1 SGHNT and CDR2 YENEEA. The CDR3 DNA is TGTGCCAGCAGCTTAGTGGGGGGAAGGGCCCAGAGAAACTACGAGCAGTACTTC. Its translation: CASSLVGGRAQRNYEQYF.

This clone was recorded once. This sequence joins TRBV15 and TRBJ1-5; 8 bases agree with TRBD1. Germline V gives CDR1 LNHNV, CDR2 YYDKDF (reference sequence). The CDR3 covers 16 residues. J gave up 6 bases and V 4 bases, and 11 bases lay outside the gene matches. The CDR3 is CATSTSRTGWGQPQHF. Written as DNA, the CDR3 is TGTGCCACCAGCACCTCCAGGACAGGGTGGGGTCAGCCCCAGCATTTT.